This TCR beta chain appears in the sequencing data of a study of CD8+CD57+ T cells in acquired aplastic anemia. Template material for TCR beta VDJ and CDR3 profiling consisted of genomic DNA. TCRdb itself ran the reads through MiXCR, one entry per CDR3 protein. This repertoire shows about 81,000 distinct CDR3 sequences, 40% to 55% found once; its top ten account for about 66%. This clonotype has ten or more counts. The antigen remains unidentified. V gave up 0 bases and J gave up 2 bases, with 12 bases separating them. CDR1 is SNHLY, CDR2 FYNNEI, per germline. This CDR3 has 16 amino acids. Study-level findings and limits: No significant difference in CD8+ Simpson's diversity was found between patients and controls.

The source material was sorted CD4+, CD8+, or CD8+CD57+ T cells (not recorded which) from PBMCs. The J gene is TRBJ2-3, the V gene TRBV2; D tentatively reads TRBD1 or TRBD2 (5 bases each). This TCR was recovered from a human donor in good health, serving as a control. The CDR3 region is CASSEALQGVTDTQYF. In DNA form, the CDR3 reads TGTGCCAGCAGTGAAGCGCTTCAGGGAGTCACAGATACGCAGTATTTT.